The following is a T cell receptor (beta chain) sequence with its context. The antigen is undetermined. Researchers divided each subset's genomic DNA evenly across several immunoSEQ plates. Profiled with immunoSEQ multiplex PCR; TCRdb holds only in-frame clones, not every one. The sample shows some 1.4 million clones, approximately 97% of them seen only once. This sample was taken from a study of shared clonotypes between healthy human individuals. Points from the study as a whole: Larger estimated richness was generally recorded for naive subsets relative to memory subsets. The study sampled only blood, and tissue repertoires likely differ.

Trimming cost V 4 bases and J 1 base, with 11 bases left between them. The CDR3 covers 14 residues. The germline CDR1 and CDR2 sequences are LNHDA and SQIVND (reference sequence). The sequence came from a man in his thirties or forties in good health. The chain is built from TRBV19 and TRBJ2-7, with D possibly being TRBD1 (6 bases). The sequenced sample consisted of naive CD4+ T cells sorted from blood. The sample's subset: CD45RA+ positively selected. The CDR3 spells CASSKEQGSYEQYF. The CDR3, as DNA: TGTGCCAGTAGTAAAGAACAGGGTTCCTACGAGCAGTACTTC.